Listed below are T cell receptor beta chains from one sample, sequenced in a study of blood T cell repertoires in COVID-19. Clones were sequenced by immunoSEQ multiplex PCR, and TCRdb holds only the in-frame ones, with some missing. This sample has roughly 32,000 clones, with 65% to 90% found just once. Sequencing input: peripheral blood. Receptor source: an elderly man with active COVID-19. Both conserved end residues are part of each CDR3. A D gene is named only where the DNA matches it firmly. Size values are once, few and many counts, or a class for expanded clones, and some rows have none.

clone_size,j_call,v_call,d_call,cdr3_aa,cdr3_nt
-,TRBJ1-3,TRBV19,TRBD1,CASRRPGGFGNTIYF,TGTGCCAGTAGACGTCCAGGGGGTTTCGGAAACACCATATATTTT
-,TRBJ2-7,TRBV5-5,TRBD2,CASSRSDSGGSYEQYF,TGTGCCAGCAGCCGCTCCGATAGCGGGGGCTCCTACGAGCAGTACTTC
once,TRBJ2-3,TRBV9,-,CASSVGLDTQYF,TGTGCCAGCAGCGTAGGTCTAGATACGCAGTATTTT
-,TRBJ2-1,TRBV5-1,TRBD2,CASSTGTSGANEQFF,TGCGCCAGCAGCACCGGGACTAGCGGGGCCAATGAGCAGTTCTTC
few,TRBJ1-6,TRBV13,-,CASRHYGTVTSPLHF,TGTGCCAGCAGACATTACGGCACAGTAACTTCACCCCTCCACTTT
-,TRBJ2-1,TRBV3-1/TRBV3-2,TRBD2,CASSQKKGLAGYNEQFF,TGTGCCAGCAGTCAAAAGAAAGGACTAGCGGGGTACAATGAGCAGTTCTTC
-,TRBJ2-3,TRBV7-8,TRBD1,CASSRQGANTDTQYF,TGTGCCAGCAGCCGACAGGGGGCGAACACAGATACGCAGTATTTT
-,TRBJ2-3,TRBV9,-,CASSVAPLGGADTQYF,TGTGCCAGCAGCGTAGCCCCTTTAGGGGGAGCAGATACGCAGTATTTT
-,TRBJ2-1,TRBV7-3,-,CPIFDEQFF,TGCCCCATTTTTGATGAGCAGTTCTTC
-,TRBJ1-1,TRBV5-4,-,CASSRRQVLASEAFF,TGTGCCAGCAGCCGTAGACAGGTATTGGCAAGTGAAGCTTTCTTT
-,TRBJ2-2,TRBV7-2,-,CASSRYADTGELFF,TGTGCCAGCAGCAGGTACGCGGACACCGGGGAGCTGTTTTTT
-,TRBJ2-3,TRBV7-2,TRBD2,CASSLAGGRDTQYF,TGTGCCAGCAGCTTAGCGGGGGGGAGAGATACGCAGTATTTT
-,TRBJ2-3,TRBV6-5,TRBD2,CASSYRASGVKDTQYF,TGTGCCAGCAGTTACCGGGCTAGCGGGGTTAAAGATACGCAGTATTTT
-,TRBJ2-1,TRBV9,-,CASSVLGDYNEQFF,TGTGCCAGCAGCGTATTGGGCGACTACAATGAGCAGTTCTTC
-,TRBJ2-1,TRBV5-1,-,CASGSGDEQFF,TGCGCCAGCGGGTCAGGGGATGAGCAGTTCTTC
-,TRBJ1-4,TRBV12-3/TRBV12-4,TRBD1,CASSDRANEKLFF,TGTGCCAGCAGTGACAGGGCGAATGAAAAACTGTTTTTT
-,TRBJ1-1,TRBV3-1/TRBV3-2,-,CASRGEEAFF,TGTGCCAGCAGGGGAGAAGAAGCTTTCTTT
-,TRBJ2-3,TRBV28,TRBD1,CASSPMDRATDTQYF,TGTGCCAGCAGTCCAATGGACAGGGCTACAGATACGCAGTATTTT
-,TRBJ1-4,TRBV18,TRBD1,CASSLGQDEKLFF,TGTGCCAGCTCACTAGGACAGGATGAAAAACTGTTTTTT
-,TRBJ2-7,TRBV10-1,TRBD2,CASSESENETGGLLDYEQYF,TGCGCCAGCAGTGAGTCAGAGAATGAAACGGGGGGGCTGTTGGACTACGAGCAGTACTTC
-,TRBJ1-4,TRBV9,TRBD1,CASSPTQGAREDEKLFF,TGTGCCAGCAGCCCTACACAGGGGGCTAGGGAGGATGAAAAACTGTTTTTT
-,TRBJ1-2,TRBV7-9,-,CASNLENYGYTF,TGTGCCAGCAACCTAGAGAACTATGGCTACACCTTC
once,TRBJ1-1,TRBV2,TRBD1,CASSARTGGTEAFF,TGTGCCAGCAGCGCAAGGACAGGTGGGACTGAAGCTTTCTTT
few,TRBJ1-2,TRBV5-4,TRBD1,CASSHGTGGNYGYTF,TGTGCCAGCAGCCACGGGACAGGGGGCAACTATGGCTACACCTTC